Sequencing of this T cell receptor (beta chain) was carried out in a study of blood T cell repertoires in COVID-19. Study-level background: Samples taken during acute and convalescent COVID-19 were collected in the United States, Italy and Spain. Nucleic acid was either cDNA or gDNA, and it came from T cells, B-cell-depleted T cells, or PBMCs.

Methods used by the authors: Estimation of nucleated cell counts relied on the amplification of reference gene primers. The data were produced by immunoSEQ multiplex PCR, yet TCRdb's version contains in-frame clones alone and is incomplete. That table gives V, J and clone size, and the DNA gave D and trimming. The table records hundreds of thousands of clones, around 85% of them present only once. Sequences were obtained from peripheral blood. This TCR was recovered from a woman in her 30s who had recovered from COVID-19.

The CDR3 protein is CASSLQGRQTEAFF. The CDR3 DNA reads TGTGCCAGCAGCTTGCAGGGGCGCCAGACTGAAGCTTTCTTT. The rearrangement joins TRBV7-3 to TRBJ1-1; weak D call: TRBD1 (6 bases). Trimming cost V 3 bases and J 5 bases, with 13 bases left between them. Germline V gene lookup returns CDR1 SGHTA and CDR2 FQGTGA. This CDR3 comprises 14 residues. Filled out from reference TRBV7-3 and TRBJ1-1, the complete variable domain reads GAGVSQTPSNKVTEKGKYVELRCDPISGHTALYWYRQSLGQGPEFLIYFQGTGAADDSGLPNDRFFAVRPEGSVSTLKIQRTERGDSAVYLCASSLQGRQTEAFFGQGTRLTVV.